This TCR beta chain was identified in a study of T cell responses to AZD1222 COVID-19 vaccine. The CDR3 extends over 12 amino acids. CDR1 is SGHRS, CDR2 YFSETQ, per germline. With 5 bases removed from V and 1 base from J, the gap between germline ends came to 6 bases. Sequenced by immunoSEQ multiplex PCR; TCRdb stores in-frame clones only, minus some. This table has 100,000 to 120,000 clones, about 86% appearing once. The source of this sequence is an adult in good health. The starting material was peripheral blood, obtained on day 0 of AZD1222 vaccination. The chain recombines TRBV5-1 with TRBJ1-2, with TRBD1 as a possible D gene (5 bases). CDR3 in amino acids: CASRGVNYGYTF. Here the CDR3 DNA reads TGCGCCAGCAGGGGGGTTAACTATGGCTACACCTTC.